A selection of T cell receptor beta chains follows, all from one sample in a study of blood T cell repertoires in COVID-19. The method was immunoSEQ multiplex PCR; TCRdb's version includes in-frame clones alone and lacks a portion of them. The sample includes 220,000 or so clones, 82% seen only once; the top ten take roughly 8.2%. Sequenced material: peripheral blood. All receptors derive from a woman of 80 years or more with COVID-19, enrolled during active disease. Both conserved end residues are part of each CDR3. Each record gives: V gene, J gene, D gene, CDR3 length, clone size, CDR3 protein, CDR3 DNA. A D gene is named only where the DNA matches it firmly. Clone size is shown for a subset of rows, as once, few, many or a class of expanded clone.

TRBV7-6	TRBJ2-3	TRBD2	16	.	CASSPRTSGSTDTQYF	TGTGCCAGCAGCCCTCGGACTAGCGGTAGCACAGATACGCAGTATTTT
TRBV7-3	TRBJ2-1	TRBD1	16	.	CASSSWTGSSYNEQFF	TGTGCCAGCAGCTCGTGGACAGGGAGCTCCTACAATGAGCAGTTCTTC
TRBV19	TRBJ2-1	TRBD2	19	few	CASSRGPGLAGARVTEQFF	TGTGCCAGTAGTCGAGGGCCGGGACTAGCGGGGGCCCGTGTGACTGAGCAGTTCTTC
TRBV27	TRBJ2-7	.	12	.	CASHSPSYEQYF	TGTGCCAGCCACTCCCCCTCCTACGAGCAGTACTTC
TRBV12-3/TRBV12-4	TRBJ1-2	TRBD1	12	.	CASSWTGRGYTF	TGTGCCAGCAGTTGGACAGGGAGGGGCTACACCTTC
TRBV30	TRBJ2-2	.	14	.	CACQGFVGTGELFF	TGTGCCTGTCAGGGGTTTGTGGGGACGGGGGAGCTGTTTTTT
TRBV7-2	TRBJ2-3	TRBD2	16	.	CASSLLAGTITDTQYF	TGTGCCAGCAGCTTACTAGCCGGGACTATAACAGATACGCAGTATTTT
TRBV30	TRBJ1-6	TRBD1	15	few	CAWSVEGQVYSPLHF	TGTGCCTGGAGTGTAGAAGGACAGGTGTATTCACCCCTCCACTTT
TRBV24-1	TRBJ2-2	.	12	.	CATSDPRGELFF	TGTGCCACCAGTGATCCGCGGGGGGAGCTGTTTTTT
TRBV5-6	TRBJ2-7	.	13	.	CASGALDSYEQYF	TGTGCCAGCGGGGCGTTGGATTCCTACGAGCAGTACTTC
TRBV2	TRBJ1-3	TRBD1	16	.	CASIRGTGPSGNTIYF	TGTGCCAGCATAAGGGGGACAGGGCCTTCTGGAAACACCATATATTTT
TRBV5-1	TRBJ2-7	TRBD1	14	.	CASSLQGDVYEQYF	TGCGCCAGCAGCTTACAGGGGGATGTTTACGAGCAGTACTTC
TRBV30	TRBJ1-2	TRBD1	13	.	CAWSVRAGGGYTF	TGTGCCTGGAGTGTAAGGGCAGGGGGAGGCTACACCTTC
TRBV7-8	TRBJ1-1	.	12	.	CASSGTRLQAFF	TGTGCCAGCAGCGGAACGCGGTTGCAAGCTTTCTTT
TRBV5-4	TRBJ2-5	.	12	.	CASSRAQETQYF	TGTGCCAGCAGTAGAGCTCAAGAGACCCAGTACTTC
TRBV30	TRBJ1-5	TRBD1	16	.	CAWRPGGAFGNQPQHF	TGTGCCTGGAGGCCAGGGGGCGCCTTCGGAAATCAGCCCCAGCATTTT
TRBV3-1/TRBV3-2	TRBJ1-5	.	12	.	CASSQAGQPQHF	TGTGCCAGCAGCCAAGCAGGTCAGCCCCAGCATTTT
TRBV19	TRBJ1-5	.	14	.	CASSIEGARQPQHF	TGTGCCAGTAGTATAGAGGGGGCAAGGCAGCCCCAGCATTTT
TRBV3-1/TRBV3-2	TRBJ1-2	.	13	.	CASSLQSNYGYTF	TGTGCCAGCAGCTTACAGTCTAACTATGGCTACACCTTC
TRBV12-3/TRBV12-4	TRBJ1-5	.	13	.	CASSTSTVTAQHF	TGTGCCAGCAGCACATCGACAGTGACGGCCCAGCATTTT
TRBV5-1	TRBJ1-1	.	12	.	CASSLNSVEAFF	TGCGCCAGCAGCTTGAATTCAGTTGAAGCTTTCTTT
TRBV5-1	TRBJ1-4	.	16	.	CASSLDRGGGGEKLFF	TGCGCCAGCAGCTTGGATCGGGGCGGCGGGGGTGAAAAACTGTTTTTT
TRBV10-3	TRBJ2-7	TRBD1	13	.	CAIRGTEPYEQYF	TGTGCCATCAGAGGGACAGAACCCTACGAGCAGTACTTC
TRBV13	TRBJ2-3	TRBD1	19	few	CASSSSYGDSGTGLGTQYF	TGTGCCAGCAGCTCCAGTTACGGGGATTCCGGGACAGGGCTTGGTACGCAGTATTTT
TRBV3-1/TRBV3-2	TRBJ1-2	.	12	.	CASSQREDGYTF	TGTGCCAGCAGCCAGAGGGAGGATGGCTACACCTTC
TRBV7-3	TRBJ2-5	.	14	.	CASSSTGRAGTQYF	TGTGCCAGCAGCTCGACTGGACGGGCGGGGACCCAGTACTTC
TRBV5-1	TRBJ2-1	TRBD1	16	few	CASSYSGTGAPNEQFF	TGCGCCAGCAGCTACTCCGGGACAGGAGCGCCCAATGAGCAGTTCTTC
TRBV7-6	TRBJ2-3	.	15	.	CASSLVQGGTDTQYF	TGTGCCAGCAGCTTAGTACAGGGTGGCACAGATACGCAGTATTTT
TRBV7-2	TRBJ2-6	TRBD1	18	.	CASSLFGRGLVGANVLTF	TGTGCCAGCAGCTTATTCGGCAGGGGGCTTGTTGGGGCCAACGTCCTGACTTTC
TRBV6-5	TRBJ1-2	TRBD1	14	.	CASRTGALGGGYTF	TGTGCCAGCAGAACAGGGGCCCTAGGGGGTGGCTACACCTTC
TRBV28	TRBJ1-4	.	15	.	CASSLMSATNEKLFF	TGTGCCAGCAGTTTAATGAGTGCAACTAATGAAAAACTGTTTTTT
TRBV6-6	TRBJ2-7	.	15	.	CASSYNVQGFYEQYF	TGTGCCAGCAGTTACAATGTGCAGGGGTTTTACGAGCAGTACTTC
TRBV6-5	TRBJ1-1	TRBD1	15	.	CASTPVDRMNTEAFF	TGTGCCAGCACCCCGGTGGACAGGATGAACACTGAAGCTTTCTTT
TRBV5-6	TRBJ1-4	.	15	.	CASSLGQVPNEKLFF	TGTGCCAGCAGCTTGGGCCAGGTCCCGAATGAAAAACTGTTTTTT
TRBV2	TRBJ2-5	.	11	.	CASSTGFDQYF	TGTGCCAGCAGTACAGGGTTCGACCAGTACTTC
TRBV27	TRBJ1-6	.	16	few	CASSSQGRQYNSPLHF	TGTGCCAGCAGTTCCCAGGGAAGGCAGTATAATTCACCCCTCCACTTT
TRBV19	TRBJ1-1	.	11	.	CASRGASEAFF	TGTGCCAGTAGAGGAGCATCAGAAGCTTTCTTT
TRBV21-1	TRBJ2-5	.	22	.	CASSKVAGGSGSPEGNQETQYF	.
TRBV4-1	TRBJ2-7	TRBD1	16	.	CASSQAGTGDIYEQYF	TGCGCCAGCAGCCAAGCCGGGACAGGGGACATCTACGAGCAGTACTTC
TRBV20-1	TRBJ1-6	TRBD1	13	.	CSAGDRGAVSLHF	TGCAGTGCTGGTGACAGGGGGGCCGTATCCCTCCACTTT
TRBV30	TRBJ2-6	.	15	.	CAWGLFGSGANVLTF	TGTGCCTGGGGCCTGTTCGGCTCTGGGGCCAACGTCCTGACTTTC
TRBV30	TRBJ1-1	.	14	.	CAWSVAPGSTEAFF	TGTGCCTGGAGTGTTGCCCCGGGTAGCACTGAAGCTTTCTTT
TRBV30	TRBJ1-6	TRBD1	17	once	CAWSASPGQPVVAPLHF	TGTGCCTGGAGCGCCTCCCCGGGACAGCCTGTGGTGGCACCCCTCCACTTT
TRBV11-2	TRBJ1-2	TRBD1	13	.	CASSSGQGYGYTF	TGTGCCAGCAGCTCGGGACAGGGCTATGGCTACACCTTC
TRBV2	TRBJ2-2	.	14	.	CASSENSNTGELFF	TGTGCCAGCAGTGAGAACTCCAACACCGGGGAGCTGTTTTTT
TRBV5-1	TRBJ2-2	TRBD1	16	.	CASSAYPGGGTGELFF	TGCGCCAGCAGCGCCTACCCAGGGGGCGGCACCGGGGAGCTGTTTTTT
TRBV19	TRBJ1-5	TRBD1	15	.	CASSIGDRTNQPQHF	TGTGCCAGTAGTATTGGGGACAGAACGAATCAGCCCCAGCATTTT
TRBV9	TRBJ2-1	TRBD2	15	.	CASSVEGGRVYEQFF	TGTGCCAGCAGCGTAGAGGGCGGGAGGGTCTATGAGCAGTTCTTC
TRBV5-4	TRBJ2-5	TRBD2	17	few	CASSLTSGGPRAETQYF	TGTGCCAGCAGCTTGACTAGCGGGGGCCCAAGGGCAGAGACCCAGTACTTC
TRBV30	TRBJ2-1	.	14	.	CALLPMTSYNEQFF	TGTGCCTTGTTGCCCATGACTAGCTACAATGAGCAGTTCTTC
TRBV5-1	TRBJ2-3	.	15	.	CASSRLATQGNTQYF	TGCGCCAGCAGTCGGCTAGCTACCCAAGGGAATACGCAGTATTTT
TRBV29-1	TRBJ1-1	TRBD1	13	once	CSANVQGDTEAFF	TGCAGCGCCAACGTCCAGGGGGACACTGAAGCTTTCTTT
TRBV2	TRBJ1-2	.	14	once	CASSEAQRGQGYTF	TGTGCCAGCAGTGAAGCGCAAAGGGGACAAGGCTACACCTTC
TRBV30	TRBJ2-7	TRBD1	12	.	CASAGTVYEQYF	TGTGCCTCCGCCGGGACAGTGTACGAGCAGTACTTC
TRBV10-3	TRBJ2-2	.	13	.	CAIADSITGELFF	TGTGCCATCGCCGACAGCATCACCGGGGAGCTGTTTTTT
TRBV6-5	TRBJ1-1	.	16	.	CASSYSVGGGNTEAFF	TGTGCCAGCAGTTACTCCGTTGGGGGGGGGAACACTGAAGCTTTCTTT
TRBV18	TRBJ2-5	.	15	.	CASSPRGNDKETQYF	TGTGCCAGCTCACCACGAGGTAATGATAAAGAGACCCAGTACTTC